Below, 21 T cell receptor beta chains from the same sample are listed, as sequenced in a study of shared clonotypes between healthy human individuals. This table comes from immunoSEQ multiplex PCR, and its TCRdb copy is limited to in-frame clones, with some not included. Of roughly 1.5 million clones listed, 98% are singletons. Sequenced input: naive CD4+ T cells sorted from blood. The subset denotes: CD45RA+ positively selected. The receptors come from a man between 25 and 39 years old in good health.

The V and J genes are TRBV20-1 and TRBJ2-1; D unresolved. This CDR3 has 11 residues. The V gene lost 4 bases and the J gene lost 9 bases, with 10 bases spanning the gap. Germline V gene data show CDR1 as DFQATT and CDR2 as SNEGSKA (reference sequence). This CDR3 reads CSAKSPPEQFF. The CDR3 coding sequence is TGCAGTGCTAAATCACCCCCTGAGCAGTTCTTC.

The chain links TRBV7-2 to TRBJ1-1; no firm D call. Trimming shortened V by 4 bases and J by 5 bases, and 14 bases separated the two germline ends. Germline loops: CDR1 SGHTA, CDR2 FQGNSA. The CDR3 sequence is 14 residues long. The CDR3 here is CASSSLSQGTEAFF. The CDR3 nucleotides are TGTGCCAGCAGCTCCTTATCCCAAGGGACTGAAGCTTTCTTT.

The chain has TRBV29-1 and TRBJ2-7; D could derive from TRBD1 or TRBD2 (5 bases each). Germline V gene data show CDR1 as SQVTM and CDR2 as ANQGSEA. V dropped 7 bases and J dropped 3 bases, with 22 bases sitting between them. The CDR3 has 15 amino acids. The CDR3 DNA is TGCAGCGCCCGTGGGGGAGCCTCTGTCATCTACGAGCAGTACTTC. This gives the protein CSARGGASVIYEQYF.

CDR3 in amino acids: CASSSPGTDNEKLFF. The DNA of the CDR3 is TGTGCCAGCAGCTCCCCCGGGACGGATAATGAAAAACTGTTTTTT. V gene TRBV5-6 combines with J gene TRBJ1-4, with D possibly TRBD1 on 5 matching bases. The CDR3 runs 15 residues. Germline V CDR1 and CDR2: SGHDT, YYEEEE. V was pared by 3 bases and J by 4 bases, with 13 bases between.

The chain is built from TRBV28 and TRBJ2-5, with TRBD1 identical over 8 bases. The length of the CDR3 is 13 residues. With V trimmed by 4 bases and J by 5 bases, 3 bases remained unmatched. In germline, CDR1 is MDHEN, CDR2 SYDVKM. CDR3 sequence: CASSSGQVETQYF. CDR3 bases: TGTGCCAGCAGTTCGGGACAGGTGGAGACCCAGTACTTC.

The chain combines TRBV5-4 with TRBJ2-7; D possibly uses TRBD1 or TRBD2 (5 bases each). The germline V gene encodes CDR1 SGHNT and CDR2 YYREEE (reference sequence). This CDR3 is built from 14 residues. V was cut by 5 bases and J by 2 bases, with 14 bases left in between. CDR3 region: CASSSWDGTYEQYF. CDR3 coding DNA: TGTGCCAGCAGTTCTTGGGACGGTACCTACGAGCAGTACTTC.

The chain uses TRBV5-6 and TRBJ2-2, with 8 bases identical to TRBD1. J was trimmed by 1 base and V by 7 bases; bases with no gene match: 9. Looked up from germline, CDR1 is SGHDT and CDR2 is YYEEEE. The CDR3 has 16 residues. CDR3: CASCPGQERNTGELFF. Here the CDR3 DNA reads TGTGCCAGCTGTCCGGGACAGGAGCGGAACACCGGGGAGCTGTTTTTT. Together with reference TRBV5-6 and TRBJ2-2, the CDR3 gives the full variable domain: DAGVTQSPTHLIKTRGQQVTLRCSPKSGHDTVSWYQQALGQGPQFIFQYYEEEERQRGNFPDRFSGHQFPNYSSELNVNALLLGDSALYLCASCPGQERNTGELFFGEGSRLTVL.

Regarding this clone: Other DNA variants within this sample encode the same CDR3. The V and J genes are TRBV15 and TRBJ2-7, with 9 bases matching TRBD1. Trimming took 3 bases from V and 2 from J; bases not matched to a gene: 2. Germline V lookup: CDR1 LNHNV, CDR2 YYDKDF (reference sequence). The CDR3 spans 14 residues. The chain's CDR3 is CATSRDRGPYEQYF. As DNA, the CDR3 is TGTGCCACCAGCAGGGACAGGGGCCCCTACGAGCAGTACTTC.

The genes are TRBV7-9 and TRBJ1-6; unclear D gene. The CDR3 length is 12 residues. Germline loops: CDR1 SEHNR, CDR2 FQNEAQ (reference sequence). Trimming removed 1 base at V and 5 bases at J, with 0 bases between. Here the CDR3 DNA reads TGTGCCAGCAGCTTAGATAATTCACCCCTCCACTTT. It encodes CASSLDNSPLHF.

The chain combines TRBV4-3 with TRBJ2-7; D is perhaps TRBD2 (6 bases). The germline V gene has CDR1 LGHNA and CDR2 YSLEER. This CDR3 spans 15 amino acids. The ends were cut back, 0 bases at V and 3 bases at J, with 12 bases in the middle. CDR3 sequence: CASSQEGAGNYEQYF. The DNA of the CDR3 is TGCGCCAGCAGCCAAGAAGGTGCGGGAAACTACGAGCAGTACTTC.

The rearrangement joins TRBV9 to TRBJ1-2, with D possibly matching TRBD1 (5 bases). The V gene's germline CDR1 is SGDLS and CDR2 YYNGEE. CDR3 length equals 13 residues. V was shortened by 3 bases and J by 4 bases, with 10 bases between the two germline ends. The CDR3 spells CASSDPDSYGYTF. CDR3 nucleotides: TGTGCCAGCAGCGACCCCGACAGCTATGGCTACACCTTC.

V gene TRBV7-2 combines with J gene TRBJ2-4; TRBD1 matches at 7 bases. V was pared by 1 base and J by 0 bases, with 6 bases of the junction left unmatched. CDR3 length equals 17 residues. Germline V gene data show CDR1 as SGHTA and CDR2 as FQGNSA. The CDR3 nucleotides read TGTGCCAGCAGCTTAGAAGAGGGGGCCCTAGCCAAAAACATTCAGTACTTC. Translation: CASSLEEGALAKNIQYF. The full variable domain, with the rest looked up from reference TRBV7-2 and TRBJ2-4, is GAGVSQSPSNKVTEKGKDVELRCDPISGHTALYWYRQSLGQGLEFLIYFQGNSAPDKSGLPSDRFSAERTGGSVSTLTIQRTQQEDSAVYLCASSLEEGALAKNIQYFGAGTRLSVL.

The chain is built from TRBV19 and TRBJ1-2, with 12 bases fitting TRBD1. The V gene end was trimmed by 4 bases and the J gene end by 6 bases; junction bases not matched to a gene: 9. The CDR3 is made up of 16 amino acids. CDR1 LNHDA and CDR2 SQIVND come from the germline V gene (reference sequence). CDR3 sequence (DNA): TGTGCCAGTAGTAGGCCGGGACAGGGGGCGTTGAATGGCTACACCTTC. Its protein is CASSRPGQGALNGYTF.

The chain has TRBV10-1 and TRBJ2-1, with D perhaps matching TRBD2 (6 bases). This CDR3 comprises 13 residues. Trimming left V 2 bases short and J 5 bases short, with 7 bases between. Germline CDR1 reads WNHNN; CDR2 reads SYGVQD (reference sequence). CDR3 sequence reads: CASSEGGDNEQFF. The CDR3 DNA follows: TGCGCCAGCAGTGAGGGAGGGGACAATGAGCAGTTCTTC.

The rearrangement links TRBV25-1 to TRBJ2-5, with 9 bases lining up with TRBD1. Germline V CDR1 and CDR2: MGHDK, SYGVNS. J lost 12 bases, V lost 6 bases, and 8 bases had no gene match. The CDR3 runs to 12 residues. The CDR3 spells CASRGPTGGKYF. The CDR3 nucleotides are TGTGCCAGCAGAGGCCCTACAGGGGGCAAGTACTTC.

The genes are TRBV9 and TRBJ2-3; 9 bases are shared with TRBD1. Germline CDR1 and CDR2: SGDLS and YYNGEE. The CDR3 is 13 amino acids. V was pared by 5 bases and J by 5 bases, with 3 bases of the junction left unmatched. The CDR3 protein is CASSGTGRDTQYF. The DNA for the CDR3 is TGTGCCAGCAGTGGGACAGGGAGAGATACGCAGTATTTT.

The V call is TRBV7-9, the J call TRBJ2-5, with D perhaps matching TRBD2 (6 bases). Germline lookup yields CDR1 SEHNR and CDR2 FQNEAQ (reference sequence). The CDR3 spans 13 residues. V was cut by 3 bases and J by 2 bases, with 7 bases left in between. The CDR3, as DNA: TGTGCCAGCAGCTTGGGACTGCAAGAGACCCAGTACTTC. Its translation is CASSLGLQETQYF.

The chain links TRBV18 to TRBJ2-7; D may be TRBD1 (6 bases). Trimming took off 4 bases at V and 2 bases at J, with 12 bases between the two ends. The CDR3 is 14 residues long. CDR1 and CDR2 (germline): KGHSH, LQKENI. CDR3 region: CASSQQGSAYEQYF. CDR3 nucleotides: TGTGCCAGCTCACAACAGGGAAGCGCCTACGAGCAGTACTTC. Full variable domain (missing parts from reference TRBV18 and TRBJ2-7): NAGVMQNPRHLVRRRGQEARLRCSPMKGHSHVYWYRQLPEEGLKFMVYLQKENIIDESGMPKERFSAEFPKEGPSILRIQQVVRGDSAAYFCASSQQGSAYEQYFGPGTRLTVT.

The V and J genes are TRBV19 and TRBJ1-2; D perhaps matches TRBD1 (5 bases). Trimming left V 5 bases short and J 5 bases short, with 18 bases between. The CDR3 has 15 amino acids. Germline CDR1 LNHDA, CDR2 SQIVND (reference sequence). The CDR3 DNA sequence: TGTGCCAGTAGTCGCAGGGATAATCACCTATATGGCTACACCTTC. Translating it yields CASSRRDNHLYGYTF.

The count of this clone is one. The V and J genes are TRBV19 and TRBJ2-7; the match to TRBD2 covers 7 bases. The CDR3 runs to 15 residues. CDR1 and CDR2 from the germline V gene are LNHDA and SQIVND (reference sequence). V gave up 1 base and J gave up 5 bases; unmatched junction bases: 8. The CDR3 protein is CASSIGGRGRDEQYF. CDR3 sequence (DNA): TGTGCCAGTAGTATAGGTGGCCGAGGGAGGGACGAGCAGTACTTC.

The chain employs TRBV11-2 and TRBJ2-7, with no clear D. CDR3 length: 10 residues. Germline V gene data show CDR1 as SGHAT and CDR2 as FQNNGV. Trimming left V 8 bases short and J 9 bases short, with 11 bases between. CDR3 sequence reads: CASGSRGQYF. The CDR3 coding sequence is TGTGCCAGCGGATCCCGCGGGCAGTACTTC.